This entry lists 18 T cell receptor beta chains sequenced from one sample in a study of T cell responses to AZD1222 COVID-19 vaccine. TCRdb keeps only in-frame clones here, not all; method: immunoSEQ multiplex PCR. The sample holds around 100,000 clones, 88% seen once. This sample comprised peripheral blood, obtained on day 0 of AZD1222 vaccination. These receptors originate from an adult in good health.

The chain employs TRBV4-1 and TRBJ2-5; possible D gene TRBD2, 8 bases. Looked up from germline, CDR1 is MGHRA and CDR2 is YSYEKL. Between the trimmed V and J ends, which lost 3 bases and 5 bases, there was a span of 22 bases. The CDR3 covers 17 residues. CDR3 residues: CASSHSSGLGGRETQYF. CDR3 sequence (DNA): TGCGCCAGCAGCCACTCGTCGGGACTAGGGGGCCGGGAGACCCAGTACTTC.

This chain joins TRBV29-1 and TRBJ1-2; weak D call: TRBD1 (6 bases). Trimming removed 3 bases from V and 4 bases from J, with 24 bases in between. This CDR3 region has 17 residues. Germline V lookup: CDR1 SQVTM, CDR2 ANQGSEA. CDR3 region: CSVDVLDSLFFVYGYTF. As DNA, the CDR3 is TGCAGCGTTGATGTGTTGGACAGCCTCTTCTTCGTCTATGGCTACACCTTC.

This clone is a singleton in its sample. The chain recombines TRBV9 with TRBJ2-5, with D uncertain. This CDR3 comprises 15 residues. The germline V gene has CDR1 SGDLS and CDR2 YYNGEE. The germline V and J ends were trimmed by 0 bases and 5 bases, with 14 bases remaining between them. This chain's CDR3 is CASSVGANDRETQYF. CDR3 nucleotide sequence: TGTGCCAGCAGCGTAGGAGCGAATGACCGTGAGACCCAGTACTTC.

The CDR3 DNA follows: TGTGCCAGCAGCTTAGCGCAAGGGGACACTGAAGCTTTCTTT. Amino acids: CASSLAQGDTEAFF. The rearrangement uses TRBV7-2 and TRBJ1-1; tentative D call: TRBD1 (5 bases). The germline V gene encodes CDR1 SGHTA and CDR2 FQGNSA. This CDR3 contains 14 residues. V was clipped by 0 bases and J by 3 bases, with 8 bases between them.

The CDR3 sequence: CASNPGMDTEAFF. The DNA of the CDR3 is TGTGCCAGCAACCCAGGGATGGACACTGAAGCTTTCTTT. The chain uses TRBV6-6 and TRBJ1-1; a weak D match, TRBD1 (5 bases). V dropped 7 bases and J dropped 3 bases, with 12 bases sitting between them. Germline-derived CDR1 and CDR2 are MNHNY and SVGAGI (reference sequence). The CDR3 has 13 residues.

J is TRBJ1-1 and V is TRBV19; D call uncertain. Deletions cut 3 bases from V and 6 bases from J, with 11 bases between. This CDR3 spans 13 amino acids. In germline, CDR1 is LNHDA, CDR2 SQIVND (reference sequence). The CDR3 here is CASSMLNAPEAFF. The CDR3 DNA reads TGTGCCAGTAGTATGTTGAATGCGCCTGAAGCTTTCTTT.

The CDR3 coding sequence is TGTGCCATCAGAGGTATCGGGGACGCCGGGAACACTGAAGCTTTCTTT. Encoded protein: CAIRGIGDAGNTEAFF. The chain links TRBV10-3 to TRBJ1-1, with a tentative D call TRBD1 (5 bases). CDR1 is ENHRY and CDR2 is SYGVKD in the germline V gene. V gave up 6 bases and J gave up 1 base, with 18 bases separating them. This CDR3 is 16 amino acids long.

The chain combines TRBV7-9 with TRBJ2-3; 9 bases align to TRBD1. CDR3 length equals 15 residues. Trimming cost V 6 bases and J 0 bases; bases outside gene matches: 4. Looked up from germline, CDR1 is SEHNR and CDR2 is FQNEAQ (reference sequence). The CDR3 here is CASRAGTGSTDTQYF. The CDR3 DNA reads TGTGCCAGCAGGGCGGGGACAGGGAGCACAGATACGCAGTATTTT.

This chain links TRBV4-3 with TRBJ2-5; possible D gene TRBD2, 5 bases. Per germline, CDR1 LGHNA and CDR2 YSLEER. The V gene lost 0 bases and the J gene lost 3 bases, with 11 bases spanning the gap. This CDR3 region has 15 residues. In nucleotides, the CDR3 is TGCGCCAGCAGCCAAGATGGGGAGCCGGAAGAGACCCAGTACTTC. It encodes CASSQDGEPEETQYF.

Notes on this clone: The same CDR3 arises from other DNA sequences in this sample as well. This rearrangement joins TRBV7-2 to TRBJ1-6; 10 bases agree with TRBD1. From germline, CDR1 is SGHTA and CDR2 FQGNSA. There are 14 residues in the CDR3. V shed 3 bases, J shed 7 bases, and the junction held 0 bases outside the gene matches. CDR3 coding DNA: TGTGCCAGCAGCTTGGACAGGGGGAATTCACCCCTCCACTTT. This translates into CASSLDRGNSPLHF.

The chain carries TRBV7-9 and TRBJ2-7; 9 nucleotides line up with TRBD1. V lost 6 bases and J lost 6; bases outside the gene matches: 9. Germline lookup yields CDR1 SEHNR and CDR2 FQNEAQ (reference sequence). The CDR3 sequence is 14 residues long. The CDR3 region is CASRGPGQGSEQYF. CDR3 DNA sequence: TGTGCCAGCAGGGGACCGGGACAGGGATCCGAGCAGTACTTC.

In nucleotides, the CDR3 is TGTGCCAGTAGTATTTTTTCTTCCGGTGTCGGTACCTACGAGCAGTACTTC. Translating gives CASSIFSSGVGTYEQYF. This chain uses TRBV19 with TRBJ2-7; D gene uncertain. Trimming shortened V by 3 bases and J by 2 bases, and 20 bases separated the two germline ends. The CDR3 is 17 residues long. From germline, CDR1 is LNHDA and CDR2 SQIVND (reference sequence).

The chain uses TRBV19 and TRBJ1-5, with D perhaps matching TRBD1 (6 bases). CDR3 length: 17 residues. The V and J ends lost 0 bases and 0 bases respectively, with 12 bases between them. CDR1 and CDR2 from the germline V gene are LNHDA and SQIVND (reference sequence). In DNA form, the CDR3 reads TGTGCCAGTAGTATAGAATCAGGGGCAGGTAGCAATCAGCCCCAGCATTTT. Residues: CASSIESGAGSNQPQHF.

V is TRBV6-5 and J is TRBJ2-7; the D gene is possibly TRBD2 (7 bases). The germline V and J ends were trimmed by 6 bases and 2 bases, with 11 bases remaining between them. This CDR3 is built from 13 residues. CDR1 is MNHEY and CDR2 is SVGAGI in the germline V gene. The CDR3 DNA sequence: TGTGCCAGCAGCCAGGGGAGGGCCTACGAGCAGTACTTC. Its protein is CASSQGRAYEQYF.

The genes are TRBV6-5 and TRBJ2-1; 10 positions match TRBD2. The germline V gene encodes CDR1 MNHEY and CDR2 SVGAGI. Germline trimming cut 4 bases from V and 3 bases from J; bases unmatched to any gene: 6. CDR3 length equals 16 residues. CDR3 in amino acids: CASSLNLAGGYNEQFF. In DNA, the CDR3 is TGTGCCAGCAGTTTAAATTTAGCGGGAGGCTACAATGAGCAGTTCTTC.

This sequence joins TRBV6-5 and TRBJ2-7, with D tentatively TRBD1 or TRBD2 (5 bases each). CDR1 and CDR2 from the germline V gene are MNHEY and SVGAGI. The CDR3 loop spans 15 amino acids. V lost 8 bases to trimming and J lost 2 bases, with 19 bases between them. As DNA, the CDR3 is TGTGCCAGCCATCCAGGGACGGCAGCCACCTACGAGCAGTACTTC. Amino acid sequence: CASHPGTAATYEQYF.

This chain links TRBV28 with TRBJ1-5; D gene unclear. Germline lookup yields CDR1 MDHEN and CDR2 SYDVKM. V was pared by 11 bases and J by 5 bases, with 25 bases between. The CDR3 covers 16 residues. The chain's CDR3 is CARTVGTGRLYQPQHF. CDR3 DNA: TGTGCCCGCACGGTGGGAACCGGGCGACTCTATCAGCCCCAGCATTTT.

The V gene is TRBV27, the J gene TRBJ1-2; 8 positions match TRBD1. The trim removed 5 bases at V and 4 bases at J, leaving 9 bases unmatched. CDR1 is MNHEY and CDR2 is SMNVEV in the germline V gene (reference sequence). The CDR3 is 15 residues long. CDR3 coding DNA: TGTGCCAGCAGTCCTACAGGGGGAGGTGGCTATGGCTACACCTTC. It is translated as CASSPTGGGGYGYTF.